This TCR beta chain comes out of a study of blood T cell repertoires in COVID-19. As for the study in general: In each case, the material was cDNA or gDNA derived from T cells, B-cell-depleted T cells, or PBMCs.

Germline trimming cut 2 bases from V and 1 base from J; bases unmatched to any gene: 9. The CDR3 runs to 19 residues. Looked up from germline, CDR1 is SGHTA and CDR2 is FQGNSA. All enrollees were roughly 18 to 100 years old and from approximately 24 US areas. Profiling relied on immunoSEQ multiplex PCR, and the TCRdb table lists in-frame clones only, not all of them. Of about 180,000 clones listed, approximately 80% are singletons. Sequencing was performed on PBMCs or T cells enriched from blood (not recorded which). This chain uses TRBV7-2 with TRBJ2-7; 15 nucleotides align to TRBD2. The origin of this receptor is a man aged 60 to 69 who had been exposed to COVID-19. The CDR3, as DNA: TGTGCCAGCAGCTTAAGGTTGGGGACTAGCGGGAGGAGTTCCTACGAGCAGTACTTC. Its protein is CASSLRLGTSGRSSYEQYF.